This T cell receptor (beta chain) was retrieved from a study of blood T cell repertoires in COVID-19. About the study: Sites across the United States, Italy and Spain contributed samples from acute and convalescent COVID-19. T cells, B-cell-depleted T cells, or PBMCs supplied cDNA or gDNA.

Some clones are missing from TCRdb's copy, which holds only in-frame ones; the method was immunoSEQ multiplex PCR. Of some 330,000 clones in the sample, about 89% were seen once. Everyone who took part was roughly 18 to 100 years old, and they came from fewer than 25 US areas. Donors were grouped by their self-reported clinical history. This CDR3 is 16 amino acids long. The V and J ends lost 0 bases and 2 bases respectively, with 14 bases between them. CDR1 is SGHNT, CDR2 YYREEE, per germline (reference sequence). This receptor was identified in a man aged 35-49 years in a cohort exposed to, infected with or recovered from COVID-19 (not recorded which). The sample comprised PBMCs or T cells enriched from blood (not recorded which). The chain uses TRBV5-4 and TRBJ2-5, with D possibly TRBD2 on 6 matching bases. The CDR3 sequence is CASSLGKGLDQETQYF. DNA of the CDR3: TGTGCCAGCAGCTTGGGGAAGGGACTTGATCAAGAGACCCAGTACTTC.